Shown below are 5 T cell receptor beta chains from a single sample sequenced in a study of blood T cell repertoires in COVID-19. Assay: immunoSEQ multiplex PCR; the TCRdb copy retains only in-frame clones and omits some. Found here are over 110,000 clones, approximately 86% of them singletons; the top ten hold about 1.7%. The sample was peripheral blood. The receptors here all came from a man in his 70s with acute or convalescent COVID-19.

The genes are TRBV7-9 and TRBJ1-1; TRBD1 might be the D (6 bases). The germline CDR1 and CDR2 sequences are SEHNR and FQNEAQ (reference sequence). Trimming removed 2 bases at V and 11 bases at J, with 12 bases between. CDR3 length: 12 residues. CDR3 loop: CASSLILTGAFF. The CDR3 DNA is TGTGCCAGCAGCTTAATCTTGACAGGCGCTTTCTTT.

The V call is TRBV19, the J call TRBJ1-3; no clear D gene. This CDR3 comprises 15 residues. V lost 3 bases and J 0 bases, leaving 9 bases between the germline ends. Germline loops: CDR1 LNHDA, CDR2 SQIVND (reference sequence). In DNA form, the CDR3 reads TGTGCCAGTAGTATGCGGATGAGCTCTGGAAACACCATATATTTT. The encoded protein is CASSMRMSSGNTIYF.

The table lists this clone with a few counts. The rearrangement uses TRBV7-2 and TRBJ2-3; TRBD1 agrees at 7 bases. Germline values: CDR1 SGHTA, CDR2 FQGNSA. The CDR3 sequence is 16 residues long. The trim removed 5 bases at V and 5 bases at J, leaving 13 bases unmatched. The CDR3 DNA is TGTGCCAGCAGCGGCAAGGGGAAGGGGGCTAGAGATACGCAGTATTTT. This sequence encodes CASSGKGKGARDTQYF.

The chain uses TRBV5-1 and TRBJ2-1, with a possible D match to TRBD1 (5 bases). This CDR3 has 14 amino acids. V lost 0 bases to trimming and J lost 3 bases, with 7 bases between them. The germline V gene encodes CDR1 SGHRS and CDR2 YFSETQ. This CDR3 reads CASSLGDSYNEQFF. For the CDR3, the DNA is TGCGCCAGCAGCTTGGGCGACAGCTACAATGAGCAGTTCTTC.

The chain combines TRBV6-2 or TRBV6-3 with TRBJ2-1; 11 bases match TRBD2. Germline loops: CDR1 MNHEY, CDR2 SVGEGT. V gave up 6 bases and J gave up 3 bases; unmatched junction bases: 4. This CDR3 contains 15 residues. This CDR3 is CASSLSGGDYNEQFF. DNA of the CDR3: TGTGCCAGCAGCCTTAGCGGGGGGGACTACAATGAGCAGTTCTTC.